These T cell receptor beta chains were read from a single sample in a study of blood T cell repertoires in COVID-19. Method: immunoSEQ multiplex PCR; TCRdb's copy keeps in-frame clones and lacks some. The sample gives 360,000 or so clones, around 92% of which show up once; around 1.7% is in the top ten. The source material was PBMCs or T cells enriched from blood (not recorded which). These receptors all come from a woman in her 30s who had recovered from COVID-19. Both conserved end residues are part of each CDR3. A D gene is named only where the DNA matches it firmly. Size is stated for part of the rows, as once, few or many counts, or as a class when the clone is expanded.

CDR3 DNA: TGTGCCAGCAGCTTAGTCGGGGATAGCAATCAGCCCCAGCATTTT; CDR3 protein: CASSLVGDSNQPQHF; V gene: TRBV7-9; J gene: TRBJ1-5; D gene: NA; clone size: NA
CDR3 DNA: TGCGCCAGCAGTCAAGTGATAACACTATGGGGCTACACCTTC; CDR3 protein: CASSQVITLWGYTF; V gene: TRBV23-1; J gene: TRBJ1-2; D gene: NA; clone size: NA
CDR3 DNA: TGTGCCAGCAGCCGTGACAGACCGAACACCGGGGAGCTGTTTTTT; CDR3 protein: CASSRDRPNTGELFF; V gene: TRBV14; J gene: TRBJ2-2; D gene: NA; clone size: NA
CDR3 DNA: TGTGCCACCAGCAGAGGGACTTTCTATGGCTACACCTTC; CDR3 protein: CATSRGTFYGYTF; V gene: TRBV15; J gene: TRBJ1-2; D gene: NA; clone size: NA
CDR3 DNA: TGTGCCACCAGTGATTTGCACGGGGGTAATAACAATGAGCAGTTCTTC; CDR3 protein: CATSDLHGGNNNEQFF; V gene: TRBV24-1; J gene: TRBJ2-1; D gene: NA; clone size: NA
CDR3 DNA: TGTGCCAGCAGCCCCCGGGGGGGCGATGGAAACACCATATATTTT; CDR3 protein: CASSPRGGDGNTIYF; V gene: TRBV7-2; J gene: TRBJ1-3; D gene: NA; clone size: NA
CDR3 DNA: TGCGCCAGCAGTCCCCTCACTAGCGGGAACGAGCAGTACTTC; CDR3 protein: CASSPLTSGNEQYF; V gene: TRBV10-1; J gene: TRBJ2-7; D gene: TRBD2; clone size: NA
CDR3 DNA: TGTGCCAGCAGCGTAGGTCACGGGGGGGCCACCGGGGAGCTGTTTTTT; CDR3 protein: CASSVGHGGATGELFF; V gene: TRBV9; J gene: TRBJ2-2; D gene: TRBD2; clone size: once
CDR3 DNA: TGTGCCAGCAGCTTAGGGTTTGGCAGGGTAAATCAGCCCCAGCATTTT; CDR3 protein: CASSLGFGRVNQPQHF; V gene: TRBV7-8; J gene: TRBJ1-5; D gene: NA; clone size: NA
CDR3 DNA: TGCGCCAGCAGGCTGTCCGGGACAGGGGATGGCTACACCTTC; CDR3 protein: CASRLSGTGDGYTF; V gene: TRBV4-3; J gene: TRBJ1-2; D gene: TRBD1; clone size: NA
CDR3 DNA: TGTGCCAGCAGCTCCAGGGGAGACTATGGCTACACCTTC; CDR3 protein: CASSSRGDYGYTF; V gene: TRBV7-8; J gene: TRBJ1-2; D gene: NA; clone size: NA
CDR3 DNA: TGCGCCAGCAGCTTGGCCCTGGGGCGCGTTGAAAAACTGTTTTTT; CDR3 protein: CASSLALGRVEKLFF; V gene: TRBV5-1; J gene: TRBJ1-4; D gene: NA; clone size: NA
CDR3 DNA: TGTGCCAGCAGTTGGGACAGCTTTATGAACACTGAAGCTTTCTTT; CDR3 protein: CASSWDSFMNTEAFF; V gene: TRBV28; J gene: TRBJ1-1; D gene: TRBD1; clone size: once